These 8 T cell receptor beta chains were sequenced from one sample in a study of vaccination and CD4 T cells after COVID-19. The treatment: approximately nine-day PBMC culture with coronavirus spike peptide pools or control peptides (ViraFEST assay). According to the study, CD4+ T cells from the unexposed donor were gathered ahead of the COVID-19 pandemic (2011-2018). For these TCRs, the target antigens are not known. The Oncomine TCR Beta short-read assay sequenced DNA from cultured CD4+ T cells. TCRdb independently ran MiXCR on the PCR reads; one entry per CDR3 protein. This repertoire shows approximately 2,500 distinct CDR3 sequences, about 20% found once; its top ten account for 20% to 30%. Sequenced sample: CD4+ T cells from blood, cultured in vitro. The receptor source for this set is a human donor in good health.

In DNA form, the CDR3 reads TGCGCCAGCACTCAGGGGGACGGGGGTTATAATTCACCCCTCCACTTT. Translation gives CASTQGDGGYNSPLHF. The chain carries TRBV5-1 and TRBJ1-6; 7 bases map to TRBD1. Looked up from germline, CDR1 is SGHRS and CDR2 is YFSETQ. With 6 bases clipped from V and 4 bases from J, the junction kept 10 bases outside the gene matches. CDR3 length: 16 residues.

Here the CDR3 reads CASSLELWTGAGYTF. DNA of the CDR3: TGCGCCAGCAGCTTGGAGTTGTGGACAGGGGCGGGCTACACCTTC. This chain uses TRBV5-1 with TRBJ1-2; the match to TRBD1 covers 9 bases. The CDR3 sequence is 15 residues long. Trimming removed 0 bases from V and 8 bases from J; junction bases left unmatched: 8. CDR1 SGHRS and CDR2 YFSETQ come from the germline V gene.

The rearrangement joins TRBV7-9 to TRBJ1-2; perhaps TRBD1 as D (6 bases). The CDR3 contains 12 residues. The V end was cut by 5 bases, the J end by 6 bases, with 10 bases between. Looked up from germline, CDR1 is SEHNR and CDR2 is FQNEAQ (reference sequence). CDR3 DNA: TGTGCCAGCAGCCTCCGGGGGCATGGCTACACCTTC. Translating it yields CASSLRGHGYTF.

V usage is TRBV2 and J usage is TRBJ2-2; 7 bases match TRBD2. Germline assignment: CDR1 SNHLY and CDR2 FYNNEI. This CDR3 is built from 15 residues. J lost 4 bases, V lost 4 bases, and 6 bases had no gene match. CDR3 bases: TGTGCCAGCAGTGCCTTGCGGGAGCCCACCGGGGAGCTGTTTTTT. Its protein product is CASSALREPTGELFF.

This clonotype was observed a handful of times. The V gene is TRBV6-2 or TRBV6-3, the J gene TRBJ2-2; 10 nucleotides agree with TRBD1. This CDR3 is 15 amino acids long. The germline V gene has CDR1 MNHEY and CDR2 SVGEGT. V shed 4 bases and J 2 bases; nucleotides not matched to a gene: 1. CDR3 sequence reads: CASSWDRGNTGELFF. CDR3 DNA sequence: TGTGCCAGCAGTTGGGACAGGGGAAACACCGGGGAGCTGTTTTTT.

By share, this clonotype counts as medium-sized. The chain combines TRBV6-1 with TRBJ1-1, with D uncertain. Germline values: CDR1 MNHNS, CDR2 SASEGT. The ends were cut back, 5 bases at V and 1 base at J, with 11 bases in the middle. The CDR3 consists of 14 residues. CDR3 protein: CASSSRGRNTEAFF. DNA of the CDR3: TGTGCCAGCAGTAGCCGCGGACGGAACACTGAAGCTTTCTTT.

This clonotype is labeled as medium-sized. This rearrangement joins TRBV27 to TRBJ2-7, with TRBD2 matching 11 bases. Germline CDR1 and CDR2: MNHEY and SMNVEV (reference sequence). Trimming took 10 bases from V and 3 from J; bases not matched to a gene: 17. CDR3 length: 17 residues. The CDR3 spells CATSRFPGTSGFYEQYF. DNA for the CDR3: TGTGCCACATCCCGATTCCCCGGGACTAGCGGTTTCTACGAGCAGTACTTC.

The CDR3, as DNA: TGTGCCAGCAGCCCGAGGGGGTACAGGGGGAACAATCAGCCCCAGCATTTT. This translates into CASSPRGYRGNNQPQHF. V usage is TRBV11-2 and J usage is TRBJ1-5; 8 nucleotides match TRBD1. The germline V gene has CDR1 SGHAT and CDR2 FQNNGV. The CDR3 length is 17 residues. V dropped 5 bases and J dropped 3; count of bases not matched to a gene: 12.